The 14 T cell receptor beta chains below come from one sample, sequenced in a study of T cell changes during pregnancy in multiple sclerosis. Measured with immunoSEQ multiplex PCR; TCRdb has only the in-frame clones, and not every one. The profile shows 55,000 to 75,000 clones, 91% of them singletons. Source: peripheral blood, taken in the third trimester of pregnancy. These receptors all stem from a female donor in good health, enrolled as a control in a pregnancy study.

The DNA for the CDR3 is TGTGCCAGCAGTTACCAGGGACAGGGTGCCGACTACACCTTC. It encodes CASSYQGQGADYTF. This rearrangement joins TRBV6-6 to TRBJ1-2, with 9 bases aligning to TRBD1. The CDR3 has 14 residues. The germline V gene encodes CDR1 MNHNY and CDR2 SVGAGI (reference sequence). With V trimmed by 2 bases and J by 10 bases, 8 bases remained unmatched.

The chain has TRBV7-8 and TRBJ2-5; a weak D match, TRBD1 (6 bases). The ends were cut back, 3 bases at V and 5 bases at J, with 25 bases in the middle. CDR3 length: 18 residues. Per the germline V gene, CDR1 is SGHVS and CDR2 is FQNEAQ. CDR3 coding DNA: TGTGCCAGCAGCTTGGGGCTACAGGGTTTTGGCAGTTTTGAGACCCAGTACTTC. Protein: CASSLGLQGFGSFETQYF.

The rearrangement links TRBV6-5 to TRBJ1-2; unclear D gene. V was shortened by 2 bases and J by 2 bases, with 12 bases between the two germline ends. The CDR3 consists of 15 residues. Per the germline V gene, CDR1 is MNHEY and CDR2 is SVGAGI. CDR3 in amino acids: CASSYGRPTNYGYTF. The CDR3 coding sequence is TGTGCCAGCAGTTACGGCAGGCCGACGAACTATGGCTACACCTTC.

This chain connects TRBV28 to TRBJ2-3; TRBD2 agrees at 9 bases. Germline values: CDR1 MDHEN, CDR2 SYDVKM. The CDR3 runs 16 residues. The V and J ends lost 2 bases and 6 bases, in that order; junction bases with no gene match: 9. CDR3 sequence reads: CASSLGGRGRGDTQYF. In nucleotides, the CDR3 is TGTGCCAGCAGTTTAGGCGGGAGGGGACGAGGGGATACGCAGTATTTT.

V usage is TRBV6-1 and J usage is TRBJ1-5, with unresolved D. The CDR3 loop spans 15 amino acids. Deletions cut 7 bases from V and 0 bases from J, with 13 bases between. Germline loops: CDR1 MNHNS, CDR2 SASEGT. The CDR3 sequence: CASTGRANSNQPQHF. DNA for the CDR3: TGTGCCAGCACCGGGAGGGCAAATAGCAATCAGCCCCAGCATTTT.

This chain links TRBV9 with TRBJ1-2; 9 nucleotides agree with TRBD1. The trim removed 0 bases at V and 4 bases at J, leaving 1 base unmatched. This CDR3 is 14 amino acids long. CDR1 and CDR2 from the germline V gene are SGDLS and YYNGEE. CDR3: CASSVEDRGYGYTF. The CDR3 bases are TGTGCCAGCAGCGTAGAGGACAGGGGCTATGGCTACACCTTC.

J is TRBJ2-7 and V is TRBV11-1, with TRBD1 matching 10 bases. Per the germline V gene, CDR1 is SGHAT and CDR2 is FQDESV (reference sequence). Trimming cost V 5 bases and J 4 bases; bases outside gene matches: 8. The CDR3 runs to 15 residues. The CDR3 DNA is TGTGCCAGCAGCGCACCGGGACAGGGGAAATACGAGCAGTACTTC. Protein product: CASSAPGQGKYEQYF. The whole variable domain, filled in from reference TRBV11-1 and TRBJ2-7, reads EAEVAQSPRYKITEKSQAVAFWCDPISGHATLYWYRQILGQGPELLVQFQDESVVDDSQLPKDRFSAERLKGVDSTLKIQPAELGDSAMYLCASSAPGQGKYEQYFGPGTRLTVT.

V is TRBV28 and J is TRBJ2-3; D remains unclear. The germline gives CDR1 MDHEN, CDR2 SYDVKM. The CDR3 spans 12 residues. With 3 bases removed from V and 6 bases from J, the gap between germline ends came to 7 bases. The CDR3 DNA reads TGTGCCAGCAGTTTCAGGCTTGATACGCAGTATTTT. Translating gives CASSFRLDTQYF.

This rearrangement joins TRBV27 to TRBJ2-7; D may be TRBD2 (5 bases). The CDR3 runs to 15 residues. Germline CDR1 MNHEY, CDR2 SMNVEV (reference sequence). V lost 5 bases to trimming and J lost 0 bases, with 14 bases between them. CDR3 DNA sequence: TGTGCCAGCAGTCCCCTCCTGGGGAGCTCCTACGAGCAGTACTTC. Amino acid sequence: CASSPLLGSSYEQYF.

The chain carries TRBV30 and TRBJ1-5, with 12 bases that match TRBD1. CDR1 and CDR2 (germline): GTSNPN, SVGIG (reference sequence). This CDR3 contains 18 residues. J gave up 2 bases and V 2 bases, and 10 bases lay outside the gene matches. CDR3 residues: CAWSFSGTGGIGNQPQHF. DNA of the CDR3: TGTGCCTGGAGTTTCAGCGGGACAGGGGGCATTGGCAATCAGCCCCAGCATTTT.

This clone is a singleton in its sample. This chain links TRBV2 with TRBJ1-2; tentatively, D is TRBD1 (6 bases). CDR1 is SNHLY, CDR2 FYNNEI, per germline. V dropped 8 bases and J dropped 7 bases, with 8 bases sitting between them. The CDR3 consists of 10 residues. The CDR3 spells CASRGGGYTF. CDR3 nucleotide sequence: TGTGCCAGCCGAGGGGGTGGCTACACCTTC.

The V gene is TRBV11-3, the J gene TRBJ1-2, with 7 bases aligning to TRBD1. Looked up from germline, CDR1 is SGHNT and CDR2 is YENEEA. The V segment lost 0 bases and the J segment 4 bases; nucleotides outside the gene matches: 11. The CDR3 has 17 residues. The CDR3 protein is CASSLDSEDRRVYGYTF. The CDR3 DNA reads as TGTGCCAGCAGCTTAGACTCGGAGGACAGGAGAGTCTATGGCTACACCTTC.

This clone was detected once. This CDR3 is CASSLAGTGIQRAFF. The CDR3 DNA is TGTGCCAGCTCACTCGCCGGGACAGGGATCCAGCGGGCTTTCTTT. The rearrangement joins TRBV18 to TRBJ1-1; 9 bases are a match to TRBD1. The CDR3 loop spans 15 amino acids. J gave up 11 bases and V 4 bases, and 14 bases lay outside the gene matches. Germline CDR1 is KGHSH and CDR2 is LQKENI.

The CDR3: CASSQRSGGTDTQYF. CDR3 nucleotide sequence: TGTGCCAGCAGCCAACGTTCGGGGGGCACAGATACGCAGTATTTT. The V gene is TRBV14, the J gene TRBJ2-3; a possible D gene is TRBD2 (6 bases). The CDR3 consists of 15 residues. Looked up from germline, CDR1 is SGHDN and CDR2 is FVKESK. With 2 bases removed from V and 1 base from J, the gap between germline ends came to 10 bases.